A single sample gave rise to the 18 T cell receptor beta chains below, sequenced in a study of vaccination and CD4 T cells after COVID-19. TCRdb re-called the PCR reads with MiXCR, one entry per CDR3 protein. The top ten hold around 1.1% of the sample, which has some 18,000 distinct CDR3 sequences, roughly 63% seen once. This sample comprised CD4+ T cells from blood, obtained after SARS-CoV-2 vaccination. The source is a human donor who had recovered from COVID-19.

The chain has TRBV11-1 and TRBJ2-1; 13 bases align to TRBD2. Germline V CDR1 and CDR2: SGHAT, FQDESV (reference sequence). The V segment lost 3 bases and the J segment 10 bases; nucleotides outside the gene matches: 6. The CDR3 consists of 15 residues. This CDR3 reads CASSFRLAGGVEQFF. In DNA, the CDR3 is TGTGCCAGCAGCTTCCGACTAGCGGGGGGTGTGGAGCAGTTCTTC.

In DNA form, the CDR3 reads TGTGCCAGCAGCTTAGGGCTCGAGGACTTGGGCTACACCTTC. Translated, it gives CASSLGLEDLGYTF. This chain connects TRBV7-9 to TRBJ1-2; D is uncertain. V shed 1 base and J shed 8 bases, with 14 bases lying between them. This CDR3 spans 14 amino acids. Germline assignment: CDR1 SEHNR and CDR2 FQNEAQ (reference sequence). Complete variable domain (other parts from reference TRBV7-9 and TRBJ1-2): DTGVSQNPRHKITKRGQNVTFRCDPISEHNRLYWYRQTLGQGPEFLTYFQNEAQLEKSRLLSDRFSAERPKGSFSTLEIQRTEQGDSAMYLCASSLGLEDLGYTFGSGTRLTVV.

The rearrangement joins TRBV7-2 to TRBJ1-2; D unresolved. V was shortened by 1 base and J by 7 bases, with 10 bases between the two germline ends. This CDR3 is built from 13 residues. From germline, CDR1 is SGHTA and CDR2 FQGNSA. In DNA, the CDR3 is TGTGCCAGCAGCTTAGAACGGGCAGGTGGCTACACCTTC. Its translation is CASSLERAGGYTF. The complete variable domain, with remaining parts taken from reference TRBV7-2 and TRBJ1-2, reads GAGVSQSPSNKVTEKGKDVELRCDPISGHTALYWYRQSLGQGLEFLIYFQGNSAPDKSGLPSDRFSAERTGGSVSTLTIQRTQQEDSAVYLCASSLERAGGYTFGSGTRLTVV.

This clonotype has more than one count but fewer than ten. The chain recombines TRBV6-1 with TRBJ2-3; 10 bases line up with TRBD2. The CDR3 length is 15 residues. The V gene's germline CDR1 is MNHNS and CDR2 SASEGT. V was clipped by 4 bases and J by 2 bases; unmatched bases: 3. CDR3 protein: CASSGTSGYTDTQYF. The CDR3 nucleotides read TGTGCCAGCAGTGGGACTAGCGGTTACACAGATACGCAGTATTTT.

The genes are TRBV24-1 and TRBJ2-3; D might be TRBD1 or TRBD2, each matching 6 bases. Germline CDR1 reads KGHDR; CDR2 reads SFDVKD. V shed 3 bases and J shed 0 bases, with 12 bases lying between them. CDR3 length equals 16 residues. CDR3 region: CATSDLRGTSTDTQYF. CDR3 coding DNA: TGTGCCACCAGTGATCTTAGGGGGACTAGCACAGATACGCAGTATTTT.

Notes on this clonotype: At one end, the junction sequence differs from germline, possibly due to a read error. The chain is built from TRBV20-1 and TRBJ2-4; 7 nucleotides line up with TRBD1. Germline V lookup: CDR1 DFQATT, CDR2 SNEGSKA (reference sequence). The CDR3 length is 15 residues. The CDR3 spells CSARDWGTDSSGGHF. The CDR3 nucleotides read TGCAGTGCTAGAGATTGGGGGACAGACTCCTCCGGCGGCCACTTC.

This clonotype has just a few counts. CDR3 region: CASSSPKTSVTGELFF. The CDR3 region has the DNA TGTGCCAGCAGTTCCCCTAAAACTAGCGTCACCGGGGAGCTGTTTTTT. V gene TRBV28 combines with J gene TRBJ2-2, with TRBD2 matching over 7 bases. The CDR3 runs 16 residues. Germline lookup yields CDR1 MDHEN and CDR2 SYDVKM. The trim removed 4 bases at V and 4 bases at J, leaving 9 bases unmatched.

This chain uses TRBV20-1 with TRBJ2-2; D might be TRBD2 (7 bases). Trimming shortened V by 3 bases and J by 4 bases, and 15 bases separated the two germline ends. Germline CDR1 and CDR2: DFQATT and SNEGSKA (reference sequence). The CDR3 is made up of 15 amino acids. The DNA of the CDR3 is TGCAGTGCTAGTCGGGGGGCCCTGACCACCGGGGAGCTGTTTTTT. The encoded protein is CSASRGALTTGELFF.

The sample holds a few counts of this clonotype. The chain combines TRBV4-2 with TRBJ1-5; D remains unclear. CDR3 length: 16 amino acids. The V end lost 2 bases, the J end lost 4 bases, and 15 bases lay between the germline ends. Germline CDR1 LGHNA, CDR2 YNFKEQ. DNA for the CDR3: TGTGCCAGCAGCCAACGGGAGCCCCGGGAGAATCAGCCCCAGCATTTT. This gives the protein CASSQREPRENQPQHF.

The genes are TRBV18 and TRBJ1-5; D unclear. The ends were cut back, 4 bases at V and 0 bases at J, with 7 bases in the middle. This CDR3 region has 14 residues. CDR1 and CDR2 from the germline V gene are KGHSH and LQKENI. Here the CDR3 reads CASSRSNSNQPQHF. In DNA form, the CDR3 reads TGTGCCAGCTCACGTTCCAATAGCAATCAGCCCCAGCATTTT.

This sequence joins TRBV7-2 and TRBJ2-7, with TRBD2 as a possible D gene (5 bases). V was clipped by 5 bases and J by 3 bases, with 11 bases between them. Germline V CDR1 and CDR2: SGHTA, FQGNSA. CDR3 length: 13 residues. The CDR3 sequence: CASSQLVDYEQYF. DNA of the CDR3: TGTGCCAGCAGCCAACTAGTAGACTACGAGCAGTACTTC.

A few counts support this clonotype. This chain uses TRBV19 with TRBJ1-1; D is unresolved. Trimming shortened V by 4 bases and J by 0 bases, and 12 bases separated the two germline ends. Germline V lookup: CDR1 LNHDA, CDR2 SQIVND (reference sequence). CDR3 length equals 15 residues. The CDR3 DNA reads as TGTGCCAGTAGTAGTTACGCAGTAATGAACACTGAAGCTTTCTTT. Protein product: CASSSYAVMNTEAFF. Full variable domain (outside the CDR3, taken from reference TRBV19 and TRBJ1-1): DGGITQSPKYLFRKEGQNVTLSCEQNLNHDAMYWYRQDPGQGLRLIYYSQIVNDFQKGDIAEGYSVSREKKESFPLTVTSAQKNPTAFYLCASSSYAVMNTEAFFGQGTRLTVV.

The CDR3 DNA is TGCAGCGCCCGGACAGGGCCGATCGCCCAGTACTTC. Translating it yields CSARTGPIAQYF. The chain is built from TRBV29-1 and TRBJ2-5; 8 bases agree with TRBD1. Germline CDR1 is SQVTM and CDR2 is ANQGSEA. The V gene end was trimmed by 7 bases and the J gene end by 9 bases; junction bases not matched to a gene: 10. The CDR3 is 12 amino acids. Supplemented by reference TRBV29-1 and TRBJ2-5, the full variable domain reads SAVISQKPSRDICQRGTSLTIQCQVDSQVTMMFWYRQQPGQSLTLIATANQGSEATYESGFVIDKFPISRPNLTFSTLTVSNMSPEDSSIYLCSARTGPIAQYFGPGTRLLVL.

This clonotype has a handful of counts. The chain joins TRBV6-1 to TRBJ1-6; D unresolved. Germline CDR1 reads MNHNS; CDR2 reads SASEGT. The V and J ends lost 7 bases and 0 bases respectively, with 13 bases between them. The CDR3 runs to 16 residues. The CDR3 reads CASTQLQSSYNSPLHF. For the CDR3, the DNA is TGTGCCAGCACCCAACTGCAGAGCTCCTATAATTCACCCCTCCACTTT.

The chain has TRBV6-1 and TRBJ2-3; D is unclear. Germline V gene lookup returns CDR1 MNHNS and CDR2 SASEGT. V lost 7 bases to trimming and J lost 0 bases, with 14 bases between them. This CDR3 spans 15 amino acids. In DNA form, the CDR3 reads TGTGCCAGCACGCCCGGCGGCCCAAGCACAGATACGCAGTATTTT. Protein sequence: CASTPGGPSTDTQYF.

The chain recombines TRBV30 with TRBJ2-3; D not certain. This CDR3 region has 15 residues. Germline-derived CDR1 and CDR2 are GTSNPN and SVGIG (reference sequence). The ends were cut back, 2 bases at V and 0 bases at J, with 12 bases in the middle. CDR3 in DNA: TGTGCCTGGAGTAGCCCATACTCTAGCACAGATACGCAGTATTTT. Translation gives CAWSSPYSSTDTQYF.

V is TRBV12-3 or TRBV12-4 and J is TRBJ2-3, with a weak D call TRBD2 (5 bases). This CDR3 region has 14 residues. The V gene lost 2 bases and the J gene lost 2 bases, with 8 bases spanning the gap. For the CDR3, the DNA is TGTGCCAGCAGTTTAAAGCGGTCCACAGATACGCAGTATTTT. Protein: CASSLKRSTDTQYF.

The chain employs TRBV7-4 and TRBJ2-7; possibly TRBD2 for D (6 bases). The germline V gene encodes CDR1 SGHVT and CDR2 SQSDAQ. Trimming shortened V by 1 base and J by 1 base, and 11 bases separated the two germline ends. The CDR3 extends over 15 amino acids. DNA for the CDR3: TGTGCCAGCAGCTTAGGATGGCGGGAATCCTACGAGCAGTACTTC. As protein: CASSLGWRESYEQYF.